This TCR beta chain was profiled in a study of patients and donors after allogeneic stem cell transplantation. One entry per CDR3 protein, called by TCRdb with MiXCR from the RT-PCR reads. The table lists 95,000 to 120,000 distinct CDR3 sequences, approximately 40% of them singletons. The CDR3 totals 15 residues. Trimming cost V 3 bases and J 2 bases, with 11 bases left between them. CDR1 and CDR2 (germline): LGHDT, YNNKEL (reference sequence). Material: blood, either unsorted or a sorted T cell fraction (not recorded which). The receptor's source is a human donor who was either an allogeneic HSCT recipient or a stem cell or donor lymphocyte infusion donor (not recorded which). It is not recorded whose cells these are; they may come from a transplant donor. This rearrangement joins TRBV3-1 to TRBJ1-5; D not certain. The CDR3 is CASSQEVGRNQPQHF. In DNA form, the CDR3 reads TGTGCCAGCAGCCAGGAGGTTGGCCGCAATCAGCCCCAGCATTTT.